The clone carrying this TCR beta chain was counted only a few times. Indicated time point: blood at routine non-recurrence follow-up after resection. Unique molecular identifiers, one per molecule, were present on every TCR cDNA molecule. TCRdb reprocessed the 5' RACE reads via MiXCR and lists one record per CDR3 protein. The data show over 95,000 distinct CDR3 sequences, less than 14% seen once. This sample stems from a study of spatial heterogeneity in lung cancer. This clonotype originated in a female donor with early-stage non-small cell lung cancer. Source: PBMCs, taken at follow-up.

CDR3 DNA: TGTGCCAGCAGCCAAGAGGGGGACATCTTCCAAGAGACCCAGTACTTC. As protein: CASSQEGDIFQETQYF. The chain uses TRBV3-1 and TRBJ2-5; perhaps TRBD1 as D (6 bases). The CDR3 consists of 16 residues. CDR1 LGHDT and CDR2 YNNKEL come from the germline V gene (reference sequence). The V end was cut by 0 bases, the J end by 1 base, with 12 bases between.